These T cell receptor beta chains were read from a single sample in a study of blood T cell repertoires in COVID-19. Measured with immunoSEQ multiplex PCR; TCRdb has only the in-frame clones, and not every one. The profile shows tens of thousands of clones, 70% to 90% of them singletons. The sequenced sample consisted of peripheral blood. The receptors stem from a woman at least 80 years old with acute or convalescent COVID-19. The CDR3 runs from the conserved cysteine through the conserved F or W. Each record gives: D gene, J gene, V gene, clone size, CDR3 DNA, CDR3 protein. A D gene is named only where the DNA matches it firmly. Clone size is shown for a subset of rows, as once, few, many or a class of expanded clone.

>.|TRBJ1-2|TRBV21-1|.
TGTGCCAGCACCGGAGCCAGGAGGAGGGTCTATGGCTACACCTTC
CASTGARRRVYGYTF
>TRBD1|TRBJ1-1|TRBV28|.
TGTGCCGTGGGGACAGGGGCTCTGAACACTGAAGCTTTCTTT
CAVGTGALNTEAFF
>.|TRBJ2-3|TRBV30|.
TGTGCCTGGGTTAACACAGATACGCAGTATTTT
CAWVNTDTQYF
>.|TRBJ1-2|TRBV4-3|.
TGCGCCAGCAGCCAAGATTCAGGGTACAGTGACTATGGCTACACCTTC
CASSQDSGYSDYGYTF
>.|TRBJ1-1|TRBV29-1|.
TGCAGCGGGATACTGACAGGAAGTGAAGCTTTCTTT
CSGILTGSEAFF
>.|TRBJ2-3|TRBV14|once
TGTGCCAGCAGCCAAGAAACGGGGGATACGCAGTATTTT
CASSQETGDTQYF
>.|TRBJ1-4|TRBV5-1|.
TGCGCCAGCAGCTTGTTTGCCCTTGTGGGACTTAATAATGAAAAACTGTTTTTT
CASSLFALVGLNNEKLFF
>.|TRBJ1-3|TRBV7-9|.
TGTGCCAGCAGCCCCAATACTGCTGACACCATATATTTT
CASSPNTADTIYF
>TRBD1|TRBJ2-2|TRBV6-5|.
TGTGCCAGCAGTAGACAGGGGGCAGTCACCGGGGAGCTGTTTTTT
CASSRQGAVTGELFF
>.|TRBJ1-2|TRBV5-6|.
TGTGCCAGCAGCTTGGACAGGCGCACCCTATTCTATGGCTACACCTTC
CASSLDRRTLFYGYTF